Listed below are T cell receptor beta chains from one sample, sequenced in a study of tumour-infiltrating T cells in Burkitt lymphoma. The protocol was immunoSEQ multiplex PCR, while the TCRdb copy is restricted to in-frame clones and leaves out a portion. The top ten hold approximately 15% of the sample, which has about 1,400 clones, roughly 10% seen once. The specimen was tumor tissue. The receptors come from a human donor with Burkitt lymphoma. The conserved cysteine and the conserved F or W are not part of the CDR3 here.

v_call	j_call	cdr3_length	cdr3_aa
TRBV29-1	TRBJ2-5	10	SVLPGGETQY
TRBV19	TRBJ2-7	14	ASSIRAGETRNEQY
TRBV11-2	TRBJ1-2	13	ASSFGGQTDYGYT
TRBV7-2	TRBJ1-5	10	ASSPDRSPQH
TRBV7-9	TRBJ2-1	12	ASSLLTDYNEQF
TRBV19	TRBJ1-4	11	ASSQGSNEKLF
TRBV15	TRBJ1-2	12	ATTSSLPGHGYT
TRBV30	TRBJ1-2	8	ALERSGYT
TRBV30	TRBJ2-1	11	AWSVGRVGEQF
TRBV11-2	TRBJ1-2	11	ASSSLTKRGYT
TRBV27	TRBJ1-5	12	ASSPWVSNQPQH
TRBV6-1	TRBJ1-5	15	ASSDGGPGYSNQPQH
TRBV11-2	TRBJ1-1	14	ASSLSSVGGNTEAF
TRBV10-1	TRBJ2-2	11	ASSESETGELF
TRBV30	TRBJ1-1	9	AWSQGAEAF
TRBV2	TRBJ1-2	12	ASSERAGAGGYT
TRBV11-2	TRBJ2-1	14	ASSKSAGTTYNEQF
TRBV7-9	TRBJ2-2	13	ASSSANLNTGELF
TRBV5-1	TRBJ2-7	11	ASSLADPYEQY
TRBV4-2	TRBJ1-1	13	ASSPRQGMNTEAF
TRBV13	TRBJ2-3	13	ASSLRVPEVDTQY
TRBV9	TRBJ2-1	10	ASSPTGIEQF
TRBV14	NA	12	ASSLRGQSYEQY
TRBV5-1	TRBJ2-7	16	ASSSILPGQGISYEQY
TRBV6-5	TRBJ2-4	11	ASRDGPKNIQY
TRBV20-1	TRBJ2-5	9	SASDGETQY
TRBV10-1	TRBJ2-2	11	ASTDSETGELF
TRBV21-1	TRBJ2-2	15	ASSKGRGQGATGELF
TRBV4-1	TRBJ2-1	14	ASSLEGQGEYNEQF